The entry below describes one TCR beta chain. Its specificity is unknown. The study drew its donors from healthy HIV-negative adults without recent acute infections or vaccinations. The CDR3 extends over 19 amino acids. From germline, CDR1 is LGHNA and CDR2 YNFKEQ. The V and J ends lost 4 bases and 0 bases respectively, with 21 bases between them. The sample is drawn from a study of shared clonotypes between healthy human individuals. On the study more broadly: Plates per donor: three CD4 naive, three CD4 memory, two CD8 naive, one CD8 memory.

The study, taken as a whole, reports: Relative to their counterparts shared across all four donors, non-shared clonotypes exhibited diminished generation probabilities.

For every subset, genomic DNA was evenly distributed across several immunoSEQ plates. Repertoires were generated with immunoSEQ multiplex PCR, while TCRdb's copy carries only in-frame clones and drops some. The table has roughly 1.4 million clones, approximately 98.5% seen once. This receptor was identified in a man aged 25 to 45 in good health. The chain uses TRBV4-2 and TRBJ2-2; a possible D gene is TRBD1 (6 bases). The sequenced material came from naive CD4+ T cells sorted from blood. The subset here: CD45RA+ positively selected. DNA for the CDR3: TGTGCCAGCAGCCCTAGGACAGCCAAAGATCCAGCGAACACCGGGGAGCTGTTTTTT. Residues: CASSPRTAKDPANTGELFF.